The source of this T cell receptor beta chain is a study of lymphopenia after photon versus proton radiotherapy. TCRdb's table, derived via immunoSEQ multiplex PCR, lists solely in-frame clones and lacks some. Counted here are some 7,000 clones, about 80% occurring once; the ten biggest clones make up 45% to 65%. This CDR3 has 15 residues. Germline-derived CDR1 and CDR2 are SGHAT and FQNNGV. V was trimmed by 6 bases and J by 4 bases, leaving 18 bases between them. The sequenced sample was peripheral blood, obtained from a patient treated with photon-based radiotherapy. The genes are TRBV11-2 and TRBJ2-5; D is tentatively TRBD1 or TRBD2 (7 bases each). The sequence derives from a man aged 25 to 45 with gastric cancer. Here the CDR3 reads CASSFQGGEGETQYF. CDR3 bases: TGTGCCAGCAGTTTTCAGGGGGGGGAAGGAGAGACCCAGTACTTC. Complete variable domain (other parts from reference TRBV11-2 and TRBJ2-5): EAGVAQSPRYKIIEKRQSVAFWCNPISGHATLYWYQQILGQGPKLLIQFQNNGVVDDSQLPKDRFSAERLKGVDSTLKIQPAKLEDSAVYLCASSFQGGEGETQYFGPGTRLLVL.